Listed below are T cell receptor beta chains from one sample, sequenced in a study of response to subunit inactivated influenza vaccine. Each CDR3 protein is one row after TCRdb ran MiXCR on the RT-PCR reads. The sample records over 150,000 distinct CDR3 sequences, about 10% being singletons. The specimen was CD8+ T cells sorted from PBMCs, collected around 2 years after vaccination. Every receptor here comes from a man in his fifties or sixties who received an inactivated influenza vaccine. CDR3s include the opening cysteine and the closing phenylalanine or tryptophan.

v_call cdr3_aa
TRBV4-1 CASSHLFPTNEKLFF
TRBV20-1 CSASVAISYEQYF
TRBV5-6 CASSFGVGEQYF
TRBV7-9 CACSLGRGGNQPQHF
TRBV11-2 CASSPWAGQETQYF
TRBV11-2 CASSFEGETQYF
TRBV9 CASSVTPGQGGKTEAFF
TRBV15 CATSRDRSGTDTQYF
TRBV12-3/TRBV12-4 CASSPTGSNNSPLHF
TRBV9 CASSDLRDRATEAFF
TRBV11-2 CASRQGIMRHEQFF
TRBV7-6 CASSRKFPEIGYQETQYF
TRBV18 CASSSRDITNEQFF
TRBV29-1 CSVEHPGQGSYGAVGKLFF
TRBV12-3/TRBV12-4 CASSLSGLAAQETQYF
TRBV5-5 CASSLFGGARVTGELFF
TRBV6-2/TRBV6-3 CASSYSGGRSDEQFF
TRBV12-3/TRBV12-4 CASTLRERGELFF
TRBV7-6 CASSTPWMFTEAFF
TRBV6-2/TRBV6-3 CASSYSGQGDNEQFF
TRBV5-1 CASSLAFQRGYEQYF
TRBV4-3 CASSYTWDTGELFF
TRBV29-1 CSVVDRLTYEQYF
TRBV28 CASSPYLSSYNEQFF
TRBV4-2 CASSQLTGTSGRAVGYNEQFF
TRBV2 CASSLTSGVPNEQFF
TRBV29-1 CSVDAAGLTDTQYF
TRBV9 CASSVAVGVHNEQFF
TRBV6-1 CASSISSGASYNEQFF
TRBV28 CASISLRVGVHEQYF
TRBV29-1 CSVQTGTTEAFF
TRBV12-3/TRBV12-4 CASSLDRADQPQHF
TRBV9 CASSVGTTTDTGELFF
TRBV20-1 CSAIPGWASGYQPQHF
TRBV20-1 CSATGASTDTQYF
TRBV5-1 CASSPALPGTSGGKSADTQYF
TRBV15 CATSRGWGPYEQYF
TRBV20-1 CSAREFGTGIYEQYF
TRBV4-3 CASSQEFEGATDTQYF
TRBV5-6 CASSLVSGRWETQYF
TRBV7-9 CASSFTNSNQPQHF